One sample yielded the 12 T cell receptor beta chains listed below, sequenced in a study of technical replicates of blood from a few donors. The protocol was immunoSEQ multiplex PCR, while the TCRdb copy is restricted to in-frame clones and leaves out a portion. This sample has tens of thousands of clones, with roughly 94% found just once. Input material: T cells isolated from PBMCs. Receptors were obtained from a human donor in good health.

The chain has TRBV5-1 and TRBJ2-5; possible D gene TRBD2, 5 bases. From germline, CDR1 is SGHRS and CDR2 YFSETQ. V lost 3 bases and J 4 bases, leaving 10 bases between the germline ends. The CDR3 totals 13 residues. CDR3 nucleotides: TGCGCCAGCAGCTCAGCGGTAGGAGAGACCCAGTACTTC. Protein: CASSSAVGETQYF.

This CDR3 reads CASSFRQGGVYEQYF. CDR3 nucleotide sequence: TGTGCCAGCAGCTTCCGCCAGGGGGGAGTCTACGAGCAGTACTTC. The J gene is TRBJ2-7, the V gene TRBV5-6; D is possibly TRBD1 (7 bases). Germline values: CDR1 SGHDT, CDR2 YYEEEE. The CDR3 is 15 amino acids. Trimming pared 2 bases from V and 3 bases from J, leaving 15 bases between.

The chain couples TRBV13 to TRBJ2-1, with D maybe TRBD1 (6 bases). CDR1 is PRHDT and CDR2 is FYEKMQ in the germline V gene (reference sequence). Trimming cost V 5 bases and J 0 bases, with 14 bases left between them. This CDR3 is built from 16 residues. The CDR3, as DNA: TGTGCCAGCAGCCGAGGGGGACGGACCTCCTACAATGAGCAGTTCTTC. Translation gives CASSRGGRTSYNEQFF. Full variable domain (remainder filled in from reference TRBV13 and TRBJ2-1): AAGVIQSPRHLIKEKRETATLKCYPIPRHDTVYWYQQGPGQDPQFLISFYEKMQSDKGSIPDRFSAQQFSDYHSELNMSSLELGDSALYFCASSRGGRTSYNEQFFGPGTRLTVL.

J is TRBJ2-3 and V is TRBV5-1; the D gene is possibly TRBD1 (6 bases). Trimming removed 5 bases at V and 4 bases at J, with 26 bases between. The CDR3 extends over 18 amino acids. The germline V gene has CDR1 SGHRS and CDR2 YFSETQ. The CDR3 nucleotides read TGCGCCAGCAGTTATGAATCGTTCGACAGGAGTTGGCCAGATACGCAGTATTTT. Translating it yields CASSYESFDRSWPDTQYF.

The CDR3 DNA is TGTGCCAGCAGTTACTCCACAGGGAACTACGAGCAGTACTTC. It codes for CASSYSTGNYEQYF. This chain links TRBV6-6 with TRBJ2-7; the D gene is possibly TRBD1 (6 bases). Trimming removed 0 bases from V and 3 bases from J, with 9 bases in between. Per germline, CDR1 MNHNY and CDR2 SVGAGI (reference sequence). CDR3 length: 14 amino acids.

The J gene is TRBJ2-5, the V gene TRBV5-1; D call uncertain. Germline V gene data show CDR1 as SGHRS and CDR2 as YFSETQ. The CDR3 covers 13 residues. The ends were cut back, 2 bases at V and 2 bases at J, with 7 bases in the middle. The CDR3 loop reads CASSFMSQETQYF. Here the CDR3 DNA reads TGCGCCAGCAGCTTTATGAGTCAAGAGACCCAGTACTTC.

The chain uses TRBV30 and TRBJ2-4, with TRBD1 as a possible D gene (6 bases). The V and J ends lost 3 bases and 7 bases respectively, with 13 bases between them. This CDR3 comprises 13 residues. CDR1 is GTSNPN and CDR2 is SVGIG in the germline V gene (reference sequence). Here the CDR3 DNA reads TGTGCCTGGAGCCGAGGGGGTGATAACATTCAGTACTTC. Amino acids: CAWSRGGDNIQYF.

This sequence joins TRBV19 and TRBJ2-6; 9 nucleotides match TRBD1. J gave up 4 bases and V 7 bases, and 11 bases lay outside the gene matches. The CDR3 runs 17 residues. Per the germline V gene, CDR1 is LNHDA and CDR2 is SQIVND (reference sequence). CDR3 region: CASTPGQGISGANVLTF. The DNA of the CDR3 is TGTGCCAGTACCCCGGGACAGGGAATTTCCGGGGCCAACGTCCTGACTTTC. The variable domain in full, completed from reference TRBV19 and TRBJ2-6, reads DGGITQSPKYLFRKEGQNVTLSCEQNLNHDAMYWYRQDPGQGLRLIYYSQIVNDFQKGDIAEGYSVSREKKESFPLTVTSAQKNPTAFYLCASTPGQGISGANVLTFGAGSRLTVL.

CDR3 bases: TGCGCCAGCAGCCCTTCCCCCCTAAGACAGGGTGGCACTGAAGCTTTCTTT. It specifies CASSPSPLRQGGTEAFF. J is TRBJ1-1 and V is TRBV4-1, with 7 bases aligning to TRBD1. Per germline, CDR1 MGHRA and CDR2 YSYEKL. J gave up 4 bases and V 4 bases, and 15 bases lay outside the gene matches. The CDR3 is made up of 17 amino acids.

The gene calls are TRBV11-2 and TRBJ1-1; D gene unclear. Deletions cut 0 bases from V and 10 bases from J, with 9 bases between. The CDR3 extends over 12 amino acids. Germline lookup yields CDR1 SGHAT and CDR2 FQNNGV. This CDR3 is CASSLDLAGAFF. The CDR3 DNA reads TGTGCCAGCAGCTTAGACCTGGCGGGAGCTTTCTTT.

V usage is TRBV28 and J usage is TRBJ2-7, with D perhaps matching TRBD1 (6 bases). CDR1 is MDHEN and CDR2 is SYDVKM in the germline V gene. This CDR3 spans 14 amino acids. V was shortened by 8 bases and J by 0 bases, with 14 bases between the two germline ends. The CDR3: CASSGASFSYEQYF. CDR3 nucleotides: TGTGCCAGCTCAGGGGCTAGCTTCTCCTACGAGCAGTACTTC.

The J gene is TRBJ2-7, the V gene TRBV5-4, with 9 bases fitting TRBD2. Trimming at V came to 6 bases and at J to 7 bases, leaving 14 bases not matched to a gene. The germline V gene encodes CDR1 SGHNT and CDR2 YYREEE (reference sequence). The CDR3 is made up of 15 amino acids. CDR3 sequence reads: CASKEGTSPESEQYF. For the CDR3, the DNA is TGTGCCAGCAAGGAAGGGACTAGCCCAGAGTCGGAGCAGTACTTC.